This is a list of T cell receptor beta chains from one sample in a study of CD8 T cells in Susac syndrome. TCRdb processed the immunoSEQ multiplex PCR reads anew with MiXCR; each CDR3 protein has one entry. The sample contains fewer than 200,000 distinct CDR3 sequences, 85% to 95% of which appear only once. Sequencing was carried out using CD4+ T cells from PBMCs. The receptors were sampled from a human donor with Susac syndrome. CDR3s include the opening cysteine and the closing phenylalanine or tryptophan. The order of the fields is clone size, V gene, D gene, J gene, CDR3 protein, CDR3 DNA. A D gene is named only where the DNA matches it firmly. Where a row states a size, it is once, few, many or the class of an expanded clone; other rows omit it.

-	TRBV7-3	-	TRBJ2-1	CASSPTRPGTRNEQFF	TGTGCCAGCAGCCCCACAAGGCCCGGGACTCGGAATGAGCAGTTCTTC
-	TRBV4-1	-	TRBJ1-5	CARPQVLNQPQHF	TGCGCCAGACCACAGGTCCTCAATCAGCCCCAGCATTTT
-	TRBV19	TRBD1	TRBJ2-3	CASSIRDRGDADTQYF	TGTGCCAGTAGTATCCGGGACAGGGGAGACGCAGATACGCAGTATTTT
-	TRBV19	-	TRBJ1-1	CASSQLGDTEAFF	TGTGCCAGTAGTCAACTAGGGGACACTGAAGCTTTCTTT
once	TRBV6-1	-	TRBJ1-3	CASSVGQASSGNTIYF	TGTGCCAGCAGTGTGGGTCAAGCATCCTCTGGAAACACCATATATTTT
-	TRBV2	TRBD1	TRBJ1-6	CASSEARDSNSPLHF	TGTGCCAGCAGTGAAGCGCGGGACAGCAATTCACCCCTCCACTTT
-	TRBV3-1	-	TRBJ2-5	CASSPPGPQEETQYF	TGTGCCAGCAGCCCTCCGGGGCCGCAGGAAGAGACCCAGTACTTC
once	TRBV18	-	TRBJ1-1	CASSLNEGGGATEAFF	TGTGCCAGCTCTCTCAACGAGGGCGGGGGGGCGACTGAAGCTTTCTTT
-	TRBV6-4	TRBD2	TRBJ2-5	CASSSSGTSQETQYF	TGTGCCAGCAGTTCATCCGGGACTAGCCAAGAGACCCAGTACTTC
-	TRBV12-2	-	TRBJ1-5	CASRLRDRGPSGNQPQHF	TGTGCAAGTCGCTTGCGGGACAGGGGGCCGTCTGGCAATCAGCCCCAGCATTTT
-	TRBV12-3/TRBV12-4	-	TRBJ2-6	CASSRGKGGTGANVLTF	TGTGCCAGCAGTAGGGGAAAAGGTGGTACTGGGGCCAACGTCCTGACTTTC
-	TRBV9	-	TRBJ1-3	CASTGPSSGNTIYF	TGTGCCAGCACCGGACCGAGCTCTGGAAACACCATATATTTT
-	TRBV9	-	TRBJ1-4	CASSVMGLGNEKLFF	TGTGCCAGCAGCGTAATGGGACTGGGAAATGAAAAACTGTTTTTT
-	TRBV5-6	-	TRBJ1-1	CASRYSPGQNTEAFF	TGTGCCAGCAGGTACTCTCCGGGACAGAACACTGAAGCTTTCTTT
-	TRBV30	-	TRBJ1-4	CAWRLGTIEKLFF	TGTGCCTGGAGATTAGGTACCATTGAAAAACTGTTTTTT
-	TRBV19	-	TRBJ2-6	CASSIGQARANVLTF	TGTGCCAGTAGTATAGGGCAGGCTAGGGCCAACGTCCTGACTTTC
-	TRBV29-1	TRBD2	TRBJ2-3	CSVVLAGGSTDTQYF	TGCAGCGTTGTACTAGCGGGGGGCAGCACAGATACGCAGTATTTT
-	TRBV27	TRBD1	TRBJ2-6	CASSFDRGVPSGANVLTF	TGTGCCAGCAGTTTCGACAGGGGGGTCCCCTCTGGGGCCAACGTCCTGACTTTC
-	TRBV7-7	-	TRBJ2-3	CASSLGPRRGPTDTQYF	TGTGCTAGCAGCTTAGGTCCCAGGCGGGGACCCACAGATACGCAGTATTTT
-	TRBV20-1	-	TRBJ1-6	CSAREGTRDSPLHF	TGCAGTGCTAGAGAGGGGACAAGGGATTCACCCCTCCACTTT
-	TRBV10-3	TRBD1	TRBJ1-1	CASRQGAFF	TGTGCCAGCCGACAGGGAGCTTTCTTT
-	TRBV3-1	-	TRBJ2-7	CASSLYDSYEQYF	TGTGCCAGCAGCCTTTACGACAGCTACGAGCAGTACTTC
-	TRBV5-1	TRBD2	TRBJ2-1	CASSLYGEGNEQFF	TGCGCCAGCAGCTTGTACGGGGAGGGCAATGAGCAGTTCTTC
-	TRBV4-1	TRBD1	TRBJ2-7	CASSQLGQAYEQYF	TGCGCCAGCAGCCAATTGGGACAGGCCTACGAGCAGTACTTC